These 30 T cell receptor beta chains were all obtained from the same sample, sequenced in a study of identical twins (dated by TCRdb to 2016 to 2017). To prepare the library, 5' RACE was applied. The instrument was an Illumina HiSeq 2000. The raw public reads went through TCRdb reprocessing: fastp at Q25, MiXCR clone calling, in-frame beta chains kept. Rows matching on CDR3 protein sequence are summarized as one entry with the most common DNA and genes. This sample is represented by over 250,000 distinct CDR3 sequences; 7.5% to 9.5% of them were singletons. The top ten clonotypes cover 5.5% to 9% of the sample. Separately, the same data were catalogued under a study of yellow fever vaccine responses in identical twins.

Sequenced sample: CD8+ T cells sorted from blood. These receptors came from a woman aged 18-29 years in good health.

V is TRBV7-9 and J is TRBJ2-7, with D possibly TRBD2 on 6 matching bases. This CDR3 is 15 amino acids long. Germline CDR1 SEHNR, CDR2 FQNEAQ (reference sequence). The V and J ends lost 5 bases and 0 bases respectively, with 14 bases between them. The CDR3 region has the DNA TGTGCCAGCAGCCCGCGTGGGAGGCACTCCTACGAGCAGTACTTC. Translated: CASSPRGRHSYEQYF.

This clonotype was observed at least ten times. The chain is built from TRBV20-1 and TRBJ2-1; 9 bases are shared with TRBD2. Germline CDR1 reads DFQATT; CDR2 reads SNEGSKA (reference sequence). This CDR3 has 13 residues. Trimming removed 7 bases from V and 4 bases from J; junction bases left unmatched: 5. The CDR3 spells CSVPSGDYNEQFF. The CDR3 DNA reads as TGCAGTGTGCCTAGCGGGGATTACAATGAGCAGTTCTTC.

The chain is built from TRBV5-5 and TRBJ2-5; unclear D gene. The CDR3 is 15 residues long. Germline-derived CDR1 and CDR2 are SGHKS and YYEKEE (reference sequence). Trimming shortened V by 0 bases and J by 4 bases, and 13 bases separated the two germline ends. The CDR3 DNA reads as TGTGCCAGCAGCTTGGTGGGGAACTGGGGAGAGACCCAGTACTTC. Its protein is CASSLVGNWGETQYF.

This clonotype showed up just once. The gene calls are TRBV13 and TRBJ2-7, with a possible D match to TRBD1 (5 bases). This CDR3 contains 13 residues. Germline CDR1 reads PRHDT; CDR2 reads FYEKMQ (reference sequence). The V end lost 2 bases, the J end lost 5 bases, and 10 bases lay between the germline ends. The CDR3 reads CASSLYRMDEQYF. For the CDR3, the DNA is TGTGCCAGCAGCTTATACAGGATGGACGAGCAGTACTTC.

This clonotype came up a few times. This chain links TRBV5-1 with TRBJ1-1, with TRBD1 matching over 11 bases. The CDR3 is 16 residues long. Germline loops: CDR1 SGHRS, CDR2 YFSETQ. The V and J ends lost 0 bases and 4 bases, in that order; junction bases with no gene match: 5. The CDR3 is CASSLGRGTGGTEAFF. For the CDR3, the DNA is TGCGCCAGCAGCTTGGGGCGGGGGACAGGGGGCACTGAAGCTTTCTTT. Supplemented by reference TRBV5-1 and TRBJ1-1, the full variable domain reads KAGVTQTPRYLIKTRGQQVTLSCSPISGHRSVSWYQQTPGQGLQFLFEYFSETQRNKGNFPGRFSGRQFSNSRSEMNVSTLELGDSALYLCASSLGRGTGGTEAFFGQGTRLTVV.

This clonotype appeared a few times. The V gene is TRBV12-3 or TRBV12-4, the J gene TRBJ1-1; possible D gene TRBD1, 5 bases. The CDR3 extends over 13 amino acids. V lost 5 bases and J lost 2, with 9 bases in between. The chain's CDR3 is CASSQGPNTEAFF. DNA for the CDR3: TGTGCCAGCAGTCAGGGACCTAACACTGAAGCTTTCTTT.

This clonotype has ten or more counts. The chain employs TRBV12-3 or TRBV12-4 and TRBJ1-1, with D uncertain. V lost 1 base and J 5 bases, leaving 8 bases between the germline ends. The CDR3 sequence is 13 residues long. CDR3 sequence (DNA): TGTGCCAGCAGTTTAGGAGGGCTTACTGAAGCTTTCTTT. Amino acids: CASSLGGLTEAFF.

The chain joins TRBV28 to TRBJ2-7; no definite D call. Germline V CDR1 and CDR2: MDHEN, SYDVKM. V lost 6 bases and J 2 bases, leaving 11 bases between the germline ends. The CDR3 runs 13 residues. CDR3 nucleotide sequence: TGTGCCAGCAGGCAGGACGGAACCTACGAGCAGTACTTC. Its protein product is CASRQDGTYEQYF.

This clonotype was seen only a few times. V usage is TRBV6-1 and J usage is TRBJ2-5; 9 positions agree with TRBD2. Unmatched junction bases numbered 14, after V lost 8 bases and J lost 4 bases. This CDR3 spans 16 amino acids. From germline, CDR1 is MNHNS and CDR2 SASEGT. The CDR3 spells CASRFDAGGFGETQYF. In nucleotides, the CDR3 is TGTGCCAGCCGGTTCGACGCGGGAGGGTTTGGAGAGACCCAGTACTTC.

This clonotype was counted a few times. This chain links TRBV11-2 with TRBJ2-2; D gene uncertain. V lost 5 bases and J 8 bases, leaving 18 bases between the germline ends. Per germline, CDR1 SGHAT and CDR2 FQNNGV. The CDR3 length is 15 residues. The CDR3 bases are TGTGCCAGCAGCCACACGCGACACATAGGGGGGGAGCTGTTTTTT. It yields the protein CASSHTRHIGGELFF. The variable domain in full, completed from reference TRBV11-2 and TRBJ2-2, reads EAGVAQSPRYKIIEKRQSVAFWCNPISGHATLYWYQQILGQGPKLLIQFQNNGVVDDSQLPKDRFSAERLKGVDSTLKIQPAKLEDSAVYLCASSHTRHIGGELFFGEGSRLTVL.

This clonotype showed up many times. V is TRBV28 and J is TRBJ2-7, with D possibly matching TRBD1 (6 bases). The CDR3 has 12 amino acids. V was cut by 6 bases and J by 4 bases, with 10 bases left in between. Germline V gives CDR1 MDHEN, CDR2 SYDVKM. The CDR3 DNA reads as TGTGCCAGCAGCCACACAGGGTACGAGCAGTACTTC. Protein sequence: CASSHTGYEQYF.

This clonotype has just a few counts. The rearrangement joins TRBV20-1 to TRBJ2-3; unclear D gene. Germline CDR1 reads DFQATT; CDR2 reads SNEGSKA (reference sequence). V was cut by 6 bases and J by 0 bases, with 4 bases left in between. The CDR3 sequence is 11 residues long. CDR3 sequence reads: CSASSTDTQYF. The CDR3 region has the DNA TGCAGTGCCTCCAGCACAGATACGCAGTATTTT.

This clonotype was detected many times. The chain employs TRBV7-2 and TRBJ1-1; D unresolved. The CDR3 has 14 residues. Trimming took 1 base from V and 0 from J, leaving 6 bases between them. Germline lookup yields CDR1 SGHTA and CDR2 FQGNSA. CDR3 DNA sequence: TGTGCCAGCAGCTTAGTACCCATGAACACTGAAGCTTTCTTT. It yields the protein CASSLVPMNTEAFF.

The chain recombines TRBV6-2 or TRBV6-3 with TRBJ2-5, with 7 bases lining up with TRBD2. V lost 4 bases and J lost 2; bases outside the gene matches: 7. Germline values: CDR1 MNHEY, CDR2 SVGEGT. The CDR3 contains 15 residues. The CDR3, as DNA: TGTGCCAGCAGTTCCTGGGCGCGGGGGCAAGAGACCCAGTACTTC. This translates into CASSSWARGQETQYF.

This clonotype was detected many times. This sequence joins TRBV6-1 and TRBJ1-2, with 7 bases aligning to TRBD1. The V gene end was trimmed by 6 bases and the J gene end by 7 bases; junction bases not matched to a gene: 11. The germline V gene has CDR1 MNHNS and CDR2 SASEGT. This CDR3 is built from 14 residues. CDR3 in DNA: TGTGCCAGCAGCAAGACGACAGGGACTCTTGGCTACACCTTC. The encoded protein is CASSKTTGTLGYTF.

The rearrangement links TRBV6-1 to TRBJ2-2; tentative D call: TRBD2 (5 bases). Trimming took off 6 bases at V and 1 base at J, with 12 bases between the two ends. In germline, CDR1 is MNHNS, CDR2 SASEGT. This CDR3 contains 15 residues. CDR3 DNA: TGTGCCAGCAGGGACGGGGAAGAGAACACCGGGGAGCTGTTTTTT. It encodes CASRDGEENTGELFF.

Ten or more counts support this clonotype. The chain uses TRBV6-4 and TRBJ2-1; D not certain. The germline V and J ends were trimmed by 0 bases and 0 bases, with 6 bases remaining between them. This CDR3 has 15 residues. In germline, CDR1 is MRHNA, CDR2 SNTAGT. The CDR3: CASSDSGDSYNEQFF. The CDR3 DNA is TGTGCCAGCAGTGACTCAGGAGACTCCTACAATGAGCAGTTCTTC.

The chain joins TRBV4-3 to TRBJ2-5, with a weak D call TRBD2 (6 bases). Germline loops: CDR1 LGHNA, CDR2 YSLEER. Trimming removed 3 bases at V and 1 base at J, with 15 bases between. The CDR3 is made up of 16 amino acids. In nucleotides, the CDR3 is TGCGCCAGCAGCCAGGATCGGGGGACCCTCCAAGAGACCCAGTACTTC. Translation gives CASSQDRGTLQETQYF.

This chain links TRBV7-6 with TRBJ2-7; TRBD2 matches 9 bases. Germline loops: CDR1 SGHVS, CDR2 FNYEAQ. This CDR3 has 14 residues. V lost 5 bases, J lost 5 bases, and 7 bases stayed unmatched. CDR3 in amino acids: CASSDGTSKNEQYF. The CDR3 DNA reads TGTGCCAGCAGCGATGGGACTAGCAAGAACGAGCAGTACTTC.

This clonotype has a handful of counts. The rearrangement uses TRBV11-2 and TRBJ2-1; 9 nucleotides match TRBD2. Germline values: CDR1 SGHAT, CDR2 FQNNGV. The ends lost 5 bases at V and 6 bases at J; junction bases unmatched: 11. The CDR3 is 16 residues long. In nucleotides, the CDR3 is TGTGCCAGCAGCACAGATGGGCTAGCGGGGTTCAATGAGCAGTTCTTC. Its translation: CASSTDGLAGFNEQFF.

The chain has TRBV10-3 and TRBJ2-3; the match to TRBD2 covers 9 bases. The CDR3 contains 18 residues. V was clipped by 3 bases and J by 3 bases; unmatched bases: 13. From germline, CDR1 is ENHRY and CDR2 SYGVKD. CDR3 sequence: CAISDLGLAGSITDTQYF. The CDR3 DNA reads TGTGCCATCAGTGACTTAGGGCTAGCGGGATCAATAACAGATACGCAGTATTTT.

This clonotype showed up just a few times. The CDR3 reads CASSPRTPYEQYF. DNA for the CDR3: TGTGCCAGCAGCCCGCGGACCCCCTACGAGCAGTACTTC. V usage is TRBV7-2 and J usage is TRBJ2-7; D ambiguous. Germline V gene data show CDR1 as SGHTA and CDR2 as FQGNSA. This CDR3 comprises 13 residues. The V gene lost 5 bases and the J gene lost 2 bases, with 10 bases spanning the gap.

The chain uses TRBV6-2 or TRBV6-3 and TRBJ2-7; the D is unclear. Germline V CDR1 and CDR2: MNHEY, SVGEGT. Trimming cost V 4 bases and J 5 bases, with 9 bases left between them. This CDR3 comprises 12 residues. The chain's CDR3 is CASSLYFHEQYF. CDR3 coding DNA: TGTGCCAGCAGTTTGTATTTCCACGAGCAGTACTTC.

This rearrangement joins TRBV2 to TRBJ2-7; TRBD1 aligns across 9 bases. The V gene end was trimmed by 8 bases and the J gene end by 3 bases; junction bases not matched to a gene: 5. CDR3 length: 13 residues. Germline assignment: CDR1 SNHLY and CDR2 FYNNEI. The CDR3 sequence: CASQTGGFYEQYF. As DNA, the CDR3 is TGTGCCAGCCAAACAGGGGGCTTCTACGAGCAGTACTTC.

Ten or more counts support this clonotype. V gene TRBV6-5 combines with J gene TRBJ2-1; tentatively, D is TRBD1 (5 bases). Germline values: CDR1 MNHEY, CDR2 SVGAGI. This CDR3 spans 14 amino acids. The germline V and J ends were trimmed by 3 bases and 4 bases, with 10 bases remaining between them. The CDR3 is CASSYQGSYNEQFF. The CDR3, as DNA: TGTGCCAGCAGTTATCAGGGCTCTTACAATGAGCAGTTCTTC.

This clonotype turned up a few times. The rearrangement uses TRBV28 and TRBJ2-4, with D tentatively TRBD1 (6 bases). The germline V gene encodes CDR1 MDHEN and CDR2 SYDVKM. CDR3 length: 15 amino acids. The V end lost 3 bases, the J end lost 5 bases, and 14 bases lay between the germline ends. CDR3 bases: TGTGCCAGCAGTTTCTCGACAGGTTGGGAAAACATTCAGTACTTC. It codes for CASSFSTGWENIQYF.

This clonotype has a handful of counts. The rearrangement joins TRBV6-1 to TRBJ2-7; D possibly corresponds to TRBD2 (5 bases). V lost 6 bases and J lost 0, with 9 bases in between. The V gene's germline CDR1 is MNHNS and CDR2 SASEGT. The CDR3 covers 13 residues. The CDR3 DNA is TGTGCCAGCAGGAATAGCGCCTCCTACGAGCAGTACTTC. Protein product: CASRNSASYEQYF.

The V call is TRBV19, the J call TRBJ1-6, with no clear D. Germline lookup yields CDR1 LNHDA and CDR2 SQIVND (reference sequence). Trimming took off 5 bases at V and 5 bases at J, with 13 bases between the two ends. The CDR3 has 15 residues. The CDR3 DNA sequence: TGTGCCAGTAGTCTACCGGGGATCGATAATTCACCCCTCCACTTT. Translating it yields CASSLPGIDNSPLHF.

This clonotype has a count of ten or more. V usage is TRBV29-1 and J usage is TRBJ1-1; no reliable D call. V shed 6 bases and J shed 8 bases, with 13 bases lying between them. CDR3 length: 11 amino acids. Germline loops: CDR1 SQVTM, CDR2 ANQGSEA. The chain's CDR3 is CSVTIPGEAFF. Written as DNA, the CDR3 is TGCAGCGTCACTATCCCGGGGGAAGCTTTCTTT.

The chain carries TRBV5-1 and TRBJ2-1; D unresolved. The ends were cut back, 4 bases at V and 2 bases at J, with 19 bases in the middle. The length of the CDR3 is 17 residues. Germline V lookup: CDR1 SGHRS, CDR2 YFSETQ. CDR3 nucleotide sequence: TGCGCCAGCAGCCATACTCGATCGATATCAGCCTACAATGAGCAGTTCTTC. Residues: CASSHTRSISAYNEQFF.